This passage covers 30 T cell receptor beta chains from one sample sequenced in a study of T cell changes during pregnancy in multiple sclerosis (dated by TCRdb to the late 2010s). The library came from the immunoSEQ multiplex PCR assay. TCRdb limited this immuneACCESS table to in-frame rearrangements with V and J called. A share of clones is missing; checked studies link under half to unresolved V genes, and the rest is unexplained. For this sample there are about 30,000 clones; around 89% appear just once. Of the sample, about 3.5% is held by the ten largest clones. The sample in question was CD4+ T cells from peripheral blood mononuclear cells, obtained in the first trimester of pregnancy. Receptor source: a female donor in good health, enrolled as a control in a pregnancy study.

The chain recombines TRBV5-4 with TRBJ1-6; TRBD1 agrees at 8 bases. The CDR3 spans 15 residues. V was pared by 1 base and J by 7 bases, with 4 bases of the junction left unmatched. Germline CDR1 is SGHNT and CDR2 is YYREEE (reference sequence). Here the CDR3 DNA reads TGTGCCAGCAGCTTGTCAGGGGGCGCGAATTCACCCCTCCACTTT. This codes for CASSLSGGANSPLHF.

The chain couples TRBV28 to TRBJ1-4, with 8 positions matching TRBD1. CDR3 length: 14 amino acids. The germline gives CDR1 MDHEN, CDR2 SYDVKM. V dropped 8 bases and J dropped 11; count of bases not matched to a gene: 13. CDR3 sequence reads: CASVSTHNRGKLFF. The CDR3 bases are TGTGCCAGCGTATCCACACACAACAGGGGGAAACTGTTTTTT.

The chain couples TRBV5-1 to TRBJ2-7; TRBD2 matches at 8 bases. Trimming took 2 bases from V and 3 from J; bases not matched to a gene: 4. Germline values: CDR1 SGHRS, CDR2 YFSETQ. CDR3 length: 14 residues. For the CDR3, the DNA is TGCGCCAGCAGCTTTAGCGGGGTAGACTACGAGCAGTACTTC. Protein sequence: CASSFSGVDYEQYF.

The V call is TRBV6-1, the J call TRBJ2-1; D is ambiguous. The CDR3 runs to 13 residues. Germline CDR1 is MNHNS and CDR2 is SASEGT. Between the trimmed V and J ends, which lost 7 bases and 1 base, there was a span of 8 bases. This chain's CDR3 is CASIRVSYNEQFF. CDR3 nucleotide sequence: TGTGCCAGCATCCGGGTTTCCTACAATGAGCAGTTCTTC.

This clone was counted between two and nine times. The V and J genes are TRBV4-1 and TRBJ1-6; the D gene is possibly TRBD1 (5 bases). The CDR3 contains 13 residues. V shed 0 bases and J shed 9 bases, with 6 bases lying between them. Germline CDR1 MGHRA, CDR2 YSYEKL. For the CDR3, the DNA is TGCGCCAGCAGCCAAGATAGGGGTTCACCCCTCCACTTT. The encoded protein is CASSQDRGSPLHF.

The chain uses TRBV27 and TRBJ2-7; maybe TRBD2 (5 bases). This CDR3 is 13 amino acids long. Germline V gene data show CDR1 as MNHEY and CDR2 as SMNVEV (reference sequence). Between the trimmed V and J ends, which lost 8 bases and 8 bases, there was a span of 19 bases. For the CDR3, the DNA is TGTGCCAGCGGCCGGGTCCCTCGGGGTAAGCAGTACTTC. Protein product: CASGRVPRGKQYF.

In its sample, this clone was seen once. The chain uses TRBV28 and TRBJ1-6; TRBD1 matches at 7 bases. Germline V CDR1 and CDR2: MDHEN, SYDVKM. V shed 4 bases and J 0 bases; nucleotides not matched to a gene: 9. CDR3 length equals 18 residues. CDR3 sequence: CASSSDREKGSYNSPLHF. The CDR3 bases are TGTGCCAGCAGTTCCGACAGGGAGAAAGGCTCCTATAATTCACCCCTCCACTTT.

This rearrangement joins TRBV4-1 to TRBJ2-2, with 12 positions matching TRBD2. The V segment lost 2 bases and the J segment 6 bases; nucleotides outside the gene matches: 4. The CDR3 contains 16 residues. The germline V gene encodes CDR1 MGHRA and CDR2 YSYEKL. The CDR3 is CASSQLAGGLAGELFF. CDR3 sequence (DNA): TGCGCCAGCAGCCAACTAGCGGGAGGGCTTGCCGGGGAGCTGTTTTTT.

V gene TRBV11-2 combines with J gene TRBJ2-3; no clear D gene. The CDR3 loop spans 11 amino acids. CDR1 SGHAT and CDR2 FQNNGV come from the germline V gene. V shed 4 bases and J shed 6 bases, with 5 bases lying between them. CDR3 coding DNA: TGTGCCAGCAGCTCCCGGGATACGCAGTATTTT. Encoded protein: CASSSRDTQYF.

J is TRBJ2-3 and V is TRBV9; D may be TRBD1 (5 bases). This CDR3 has 15 residues. CDR1 and CDR2 (germline): SGDLS, YYNGEE. V lost 4 bases and J lost 2, with 14 bases in between. The DNA for the CDR3 is TGTGCCAGCAGCCTCAAGACAGAGTCCACAGATACGCAGTATTTT. Translation gives CASSLKTESTDTQYF. Filled out from reference TRBV9 and TRBJ2-3, the complete variable domain reads DSGVTQTPKHLITATGQRVTLRCSPRSGDLSVYWYQQSLDQGLQFLIQYYNGEERAKGNILERFSAQQFPDLHSELNLSSLELGDSALYFCASSLKTESTDTQYFGPGTRLTVL.

The V call is TRBV5-4, the J call TRBJ2-1; 8 bases fit TRBD2. J was trimmed by 6 bases and V by 3 bases; bases with no gene match: 14. The germline V gene has CDR1 SGHNT and CDR2 YYREEE (reference sequence). The CDR3 contains 17 residues. CDR3 loop: CASSSSAGTRIVNEQFF. CDR3 nucleotide sequence: TGTGCCAGCAGCTCCAGCGCCGGGACTAGGATTGTCAATGAGCAGTTCTTC.

V is TRBV18 and J is TRBJ2-3; 7 bases fit TRBD1. The CDR3 consists of 15 residues. The germline V gene has CDR1 KGHSH and CDR2 LQKENI. V lost 6 bases to trimming and J lost 0 bases; unmatched junction nucleotides: 6. The chain's CDR3 is CASSLRQGSTDTQYF. CDR3 DNA sequence: TGTGCCAGCTCTCTCAGACAGGGCAGCACAGATACGCAGTATTTT.

This clone came up once. The chain couples TRBV25-1 to TRBJ2-1, with a possible D match to TRBD2 (7 bases). The CDR3 contains 14 residues. V was cut by 8 bases and J by 3 bases, with 14 bases left in between. CDR1 is MGHDK, CDR2 SYGVNS, per germline. For the CDR3, the DNA is TGTGCCAGCGTCGGAGGGGGGGGCTACAATGAGCAGTTCTTC. This codes for CASVGGGGYNEQFF. Using reference TRBV25-1 and TRBJ2-1 for the parts outside the CDR3, the full variable domain is EADIYQTPRYLVIGTGKKITLECSQTMGHDKMYWYQQDPGMELHLIHYSYGVNSTEKGDLSSESTVSRIRTEHFPLTLESARPSHTSQYLCASVGGGGYNEQFFGPGTRLTVL.

This chain uses TRBV6-4 with TRBJ1-2, with TRBD1 matching over 8 bases. The junction had 6 bases not matched to a gene; V was cut back by 2 bases and J by 4 bases. The CDR3 totals 15 residues. CDR1 is MRHNA, CDR2 SNTAGT, per germline. The DNA of the CDR3 is TGTGCCAGCAGTGACCGGAAGACAGGGGTCTATGGCTACACCTTC. It encodes CASSDRKTGVYGYTF.

The gene calls are TRBV10-3 and TRBJ2-1; D not resolved. V was cut by 6 bases and J by 0 bases, with 12 bases left in between. This CDR3 has 15 residues. In germline, CDR1 is ENHRY, CDR2 SYGVKD. CDR3 amino acids: CAISGDAFSYNEQFF. The CDR3 bases are TGTGCCATCAGCGGAGATGCATTCTCCTACAATGAGCAGTTCTTC.

The chain combines TRBV7-2 with TRBJ2-4; 9 bases are shared with TRBD1. The CDR3 is 12 residues long. Germline V gene data show CDR1 as SGHTA and CDR2 as FQGNSA. Germline trimming cut 9 bases from V and 8 bases from J; bases unmatched to any gene: 5. The CDR3 region has the DNA TGTGCCAGTCGGGACAGGGCGCACATTCAGTACTTC. It codes for CASRDRAHIQYF.

This clone was seen once. The gene calls are TRBV18 and TRBJ2-1; 10 bases fit TRBD1. Germline V gives CDR1 KGHSH, CDR2 LQKENI. J gave up 8 bases and V 7 bases, and 8 bases lay outside the gene matches. CDR3 length: 14 residues. CDR3 nucleotide sequence: TGTGCCAGCTTCCAGGACAGGGGGACGGATGAGCAGTTCTTC. This codes for CASFQDRGTDEQFF.

J is TRBJ1-5 and V is TRBV4-3, with D uncertain. The CDR3 spans 15 residues. The ends were cut back, 0 bases at V and 0 bases at J, with 6 bases in the middle. Per the germline V gene, CDR1 is LGHNA and CDR2 is YSLEER. The CDR3, as DNA: TGCGCCAGCAGCCAAGAAGCAAATAGCAATCAGCCCCAGCATTTT. It codes for CASSQEANSNQPQHF.

Only a few counts were recorded for this clone. The chain employs TRBV19 and TRBJ2-7; D gene unclear. Germline V lookup: CDR1 LNHDA, CDR2 SQIVND (reference sequence). This CDR3 spans 14 amino acids. The ends were cut back, 1 base at V and 4 bases at J, with 11 bases in the middle. CDR3 bases: TGTGCCAGTAGTATAGGCAGTATGATATACGAGCAGTACTTC. The encoded protein is CASSIGSMIYEQYF.

This clone was detected only once. The chain couples TRBV4-1 to TRBJ1-5, with 7 bases that match TRBD1. V lost 1 base and J lost 0; bases outside the gene matches: 6. In germline, CDR1 is MGHRA, CDR2 YSYEKL. The CDR3 covers 17 residues. The DNA for the CDR3 is TGCGCCAGCAGCCAAGGAGCCAGGGGGGTTAGCAATCAGCCCCAGCATTTT. Its translation is CASSQGARGVSNQPQHF.

This chain joins TRBV11-2 and TRBJ2-7; 9 positions match TRBD1. This CDR3 has 16 residues. Germline-derived CDR1 and CDR2 are SGHAT and FQNNGV. V lost 1 base to trimming and J lost 7 bases; unmatched junction nucleotides: 11. The CDR3 protein is CASSLASRDREGEQYF. The CDR3 nucleotides read TGTGCCAGCAGCTTAGCATCCCGGGACAGGGAAGGGGAGCAGTACTTC.

The chain employs TRBV6-1 and TRBJ1-1; the D gene is possibly TRBD1 (6 bases). V lost 6 bases, J lost 1 base, and 15 bases lay in between. The germline CDR1 and CDR2 sequences are MNHNS and SASEGT. This CDR3 spans 15 amino acids. The CDR3 protein is CASSPYTGTNTEAFF. The DNA of the CDR3 is TGTGCCAGCAGCCCGTATACAGGGACGAACACTGAAGCTTTCTTT.

In its sample, this clone was seen once. The V call is TRBV4-1, the J call TRBJ1-6; D remains ambiguous. CDR1 and CDR2 (germline): MGHRA, YSYEKL. The CDR3 spans 15 residues. Trimming removed 1 base at V and 3 bases at J, with 7 bases between. CDR3 sequence reads: CASSQVGVYNSPLHF. Here the CDR3 DNA reads TGCGCCAGCAGCCAAGTCGGGGTCTATAATTCACCCCTCCACTTT.

This chain joins TRBV7-2 and TRBJ1-6, with D maybe TRBD1 (5 bases). This CDR3 contains 15 residues. Germline CDR1 and CDR2: SGHTA and FQGNSA. V lost 3 bases and J lost 7, with 13 bases in between. The CDR3 reads CASSFQGLQNSPLHF. In DNA form, the CDR3 reads TGTGCCAGCAGCTTCCAGGGCCTCCAGAATTCACCCCTCCACTTT.

V is TRBV18 and J is TRBJ1-4; 10 bases map to TRBD1. From germline, CDR1 is KGHSH and CDR2 LQKENI. There are 15 residues in the CDR3. After removal of 1 base from V and 6 bases from J, the junction contained 2 bases not matched to a gene. CDR3 residues: CASSPLGTGDEKLFF. The CDR3 DNA is TGTGCCAGCTCACCACTGGGGACAGGGGATGAAAAACTGTTTTTT.

The J gene is TRBJ2-6, the V gene TRBV7-7; no definite D call. Germline values: CDR1 SSHAT, CDR2 FNYEAQ (reference sequence). This CDR3 has 17 amino acids. The V end lost 5 bases, the J end lost 5 bases, and 19 bases lay between the germline ends. CDR3 loop: CASSPSVTQSRANVLTF. Here the CDR3 DNA reads TGTGCCAGCAGCCCATCAGTTACACAAAGTCGGGCCAACGTCCTGACTTTC.

The chain joins TRBV25-1 to TRBJ1-6, with TRBD1 identical over 9 bases. The CDR3 has 16 amino acids. V shed 1 base, J shed 7 bases, and the junction held 5 bases outside the gene matches. CDR1 is MGHDK and CDR2 is SYGVNS in the germline V gene. CDR3 DNA sequence: TGTGCCAGCAGTGAATCGACAGGGGGTTTAAATTCACCCCTCCACTTT. Protein product: CASSESTGGLNSPLHF.

The chain uses TRBV5-6 and TRBJ2-2; tentatively, D is TRBD2 (6 bases). V lost 0 bases, J lost 6 bases, and 12 bases lay in between. The length of the CDR3 is 15 residues. Germline V gives CDR1 SGHDT, CDR2 YYEEEE. The CDR3 region has the DNA TGTGCCAGCAGCTTGGGACCGGGAGTTGCCGGGGAGCTGTTTTTT. Translated, it gives CASSLGPGVAGELFF.

The rearrangement joins TRBV27 to TRBJ2-2, with 7 bases matching TRBD1. V gave up 0 bases and J gave up 1 base; unmatched junction bases: 2. The germline V gene has CDR1 MNHEY and CDR2 SMNVEV (reference sequence). The CDR3 loop spans 16 amino acids. CDR3 amino acids: CASSLSWTGNTGELFF. CDR3 sequence (DNA): TGTGCCAGCAGTTTATCCTGGACAGGGAACACCGGGGAGCTGTTTTTT.

The V and J genes are TRBV19 and TRBJ1-6, with 7 bases identical to TRBD1. The germline V gene has CDR1 LNHDA and CDR2 SQIVND (reference sequence). Trimming at V came to 5 bases and at J to 7 bases, leaving 8 bases not matched to a gene. The CDR3 length is 15 residues. The CDR3 region has the DNA TGTGCCAGTAGTGCCCGACAGGGTGAGAATTCACCCCTCCACTTT. It encodes CASSARQGENSPLHF.